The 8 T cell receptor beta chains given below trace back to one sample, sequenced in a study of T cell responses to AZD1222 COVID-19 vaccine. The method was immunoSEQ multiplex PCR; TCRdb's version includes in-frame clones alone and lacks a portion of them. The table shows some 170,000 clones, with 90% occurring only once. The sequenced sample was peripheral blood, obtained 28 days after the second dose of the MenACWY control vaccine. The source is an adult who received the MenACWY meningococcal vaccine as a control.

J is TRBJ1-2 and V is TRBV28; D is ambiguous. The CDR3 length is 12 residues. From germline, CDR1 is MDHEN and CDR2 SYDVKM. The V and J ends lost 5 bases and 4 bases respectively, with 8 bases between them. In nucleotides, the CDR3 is TGTGCCAGCAGTAAAGGGTCCTATGGCTACACCTTC. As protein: CASSKGSYGYTF.

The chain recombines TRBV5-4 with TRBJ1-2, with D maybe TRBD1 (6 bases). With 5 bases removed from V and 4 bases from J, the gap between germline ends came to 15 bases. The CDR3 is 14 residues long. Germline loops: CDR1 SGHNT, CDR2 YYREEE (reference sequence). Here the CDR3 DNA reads TGTGCCAGCAGACCACAGGGCCCTGGCTATGGCTACACCTTC. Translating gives CASRPQGPGYGYTF. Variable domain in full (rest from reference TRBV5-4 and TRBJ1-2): ETGVTQSPTHLIKTRGQQVTLRCSSQSGHNTVSWYQQALGQGPQFIFQYYREEENGRGNFPPRFSGLQFPNYSSELNVNALELDDSALYLCASRPQGPGYGYTFGSGTRLTVV.

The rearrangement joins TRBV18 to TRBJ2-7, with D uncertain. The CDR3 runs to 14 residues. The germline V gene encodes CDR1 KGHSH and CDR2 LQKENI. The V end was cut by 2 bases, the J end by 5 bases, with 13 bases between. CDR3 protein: CASSPTGRINEQYF. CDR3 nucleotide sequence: TGTGCCAGCTCACCAACCGGACGGATCAACGAGCAGTACTTC.

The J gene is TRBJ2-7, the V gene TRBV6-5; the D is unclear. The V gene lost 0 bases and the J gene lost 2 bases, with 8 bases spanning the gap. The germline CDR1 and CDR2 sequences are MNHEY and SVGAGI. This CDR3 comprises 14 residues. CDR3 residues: CASSYSGRTYEQYF. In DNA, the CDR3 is TGTGCCAGCAGTTACTCGGGTCGGACCTACGAGCAGTACTTC.

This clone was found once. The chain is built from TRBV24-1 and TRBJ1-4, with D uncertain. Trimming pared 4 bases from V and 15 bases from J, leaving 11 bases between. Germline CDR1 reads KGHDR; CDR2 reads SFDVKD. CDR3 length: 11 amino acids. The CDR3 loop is CATSEAGRMFF. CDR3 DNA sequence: TGTGCCACCAGTGAGGCAGGTCGTATGTTTTTT.

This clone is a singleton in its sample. CDR3 sequence: CASSDRGANEKLFF. The CDR3 DNA sequence: TGCGCCAGCAGTGATAGAGGAGCTAATGAAAAACTGTTTTTT. The gene calls are TRBV10-2 and TRBJ1-4; D is uncertain. CDR3 length: 14 amino acids. The V gene's germline CDR1 is WSHSY and CDR2 SAAADI. Trimming took off 3 bases at V and 3 bases at J, with 8 bases between the two ends.

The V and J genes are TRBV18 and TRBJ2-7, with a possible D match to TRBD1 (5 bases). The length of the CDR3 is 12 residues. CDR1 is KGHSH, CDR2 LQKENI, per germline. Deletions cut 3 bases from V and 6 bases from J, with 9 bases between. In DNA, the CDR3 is TGTGCCAGCTCACCGATCCAGGGCGAGCAGTACTTC. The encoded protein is CASSPIQGEQYF.

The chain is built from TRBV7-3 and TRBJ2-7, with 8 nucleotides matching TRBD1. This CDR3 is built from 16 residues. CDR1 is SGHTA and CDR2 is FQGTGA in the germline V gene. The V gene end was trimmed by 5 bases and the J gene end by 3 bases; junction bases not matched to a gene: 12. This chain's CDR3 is CASSQTPTGVNYEQYF. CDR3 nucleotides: TGTGCCAGCAGCCAAACCCCGACAGGGGTCAACTACGAGCAGTACTTC.